This T cell receptor beta chain stems from a study of blood T cell repertoires in COVID-19. Across the study: Samples of COVID-19 (acute and convalescent) were obtained from the United States, Italy and Spain. T cells, B-cell-depleted T cells, or PBMCs supplied cDNA or gDNA.

The CDR3 is 16 amino acids. Trimming at V came to 5 bases and at J to 2 bases, leaving 10 bases not matched to a gene. From germline, CDR1 is SGHTA and CDR2 FQGNSA. Original handling: Using reference gene primer amplification, nucleated cell counts were estimated. TCRdb's table, derived via immunoSEQ multiplex PCR, lists solely in-frame clones and lacks some. D and trimming come from the DNA, and the V and J calls and clone size come from that table. This sample has about 25,000 clones, with approximately 82% found just once. The V and J genes are TRBV7-2 and TRBJ2-7, with TRBD2 matching 9 bases. Sequences were obtained from peripheral blood. This receptor was taken from a man older than 75 with active or convalescent COVID-19. CDR3 in DNA: TGTGCCAGCAGCACAGCGGGGCGGGGGGGGACCTACGAGCAGTACTTC. Translated: CASSTAGRGGTYEQYF.